Following are 8 T cell receptor beta chains from one sample sequenced in a study of blood T cell repertoires in COVID-19. TCRdb keeps only in-frame clones here, not all; method: immunoSEQ multiplex PCR. This sample has under 200,000 clones, with around 83% found just once. The specimen was PBMCs or T cells enriched from blood (not recorded which). Receptor source: a young woman who had been exposed to COVID-19.

J is TRBJ1-2 and V is TRBV29-1; D might be TRBD1 (6 bases). Trimming removed 2 bases at V and 5 bases at J, with 15 bases between. CDR1 and CDR2 (germline): SQVTM, ANQGSEA. The CDR3 is 14 residues long. Written as DNA, the CDR3 is TGCAGCGTTGAAACCTCGGACAGAGATTATGGCTACACCTTC. This translates into CSVETSDRDYGYTF.

This rearrangement joins TRBV5-1 to TRBJ1-1; D perhaps matches TRBD1 (6 bases). V shed 0 bases and J shed 7 bases, with 19 bases lying between them. This CDR3 region has 16 residues. The germline CDR1 and CDR2 sequences are SGHRS and YFSETQ. The CDR3, as DNA: TGCGCCAGCAGCTTGGCGGCGCGGGGGGCTGGTGGTGAAGCTTTCTTT. Its translation is CASSLAARGAGGEAFF.

The chain employs TRBV5-4 and TRBJ1-6; 7 bases match TRBD1. The junction had 10 bases not matched to a gene; V was cut back by 0 bases and J by 7 bases. The CDR3 runs to 17 residues. Germline V gene lookup returns CDR1 SGHNT and CDR2 YYREEE (reference sequence). In DNA form, the CDR3 reads TGTGCCAGCAGCTTGGACTCAGGGACAGTACCCAATTCACCCCTCCACTTT. Amino acids: CASSLDSGTVPNSPLHF.

The chain joins TRBV6-2 or TRBV6-3 to TRBJ1-4; possibly TRBD1 for D (6 bases). This CDR3 has 15 amino acids. Germline assignment: CDR1 MNHEY and CDR2 SVGEGT. The germline V and J ends were trimmed by 5 bases and 0 bases, with 10 bases remaining between them. CDR3 sequence: CASSEDSSTNEKLFF. The CDR3 region has the DNA TGTGCCAGCAGTGAGGACAGTTCAACTAATGAAAAACTGTTTTTT.

This clone was seen a few times. Other nucleotide sequences in the sample specify the same CDR3. The V and J genes are TRBV5-4 and TRBJ2-7, with TRBD1 identical over 10 bases. With V trimmed by 2 bases and J by 4 bases, 6 bases remained unmatched. Germline lookup yields CDR1 SGHNT and CDR2 YYREEE (reference sequence). This CDR3 is built from 15 residues. CDR3: CASSFDRGQTYEQYF. The CDR3 DNA follows: TGTGCCAGCAGCTTCGACAGGGGGCAAACTTACGAGCAGTACTTC.

V gene TRBV2 combines with J gene TRBJ2-7; 7 bases fit TRBD2. V gave up 7 bases and J gave up 1 base; unmatched junction bases: 4. The CDR3 length is 13 residues. Germline CDR1 is SNHLY and CDR2 is FYNNEI. CDR3 nucleotide sequence: TGTGCCAGCATATGGACTAGTTCCTACGAGCAGTACTTC. Protein sequence: CASIWTSSYEQYF. Full variable domain (rest looked up from reference TRBV2 and TRBJ2-7): EPEVTQTPSHQVTQMGQEVILRCVPISNHLYFYWYRQILGQKVEFLVSFYNNEISEKSEIFDDQFSVERPDGSNFTLKIRSTKLEDSAMYFCASIWTSSYEQYFGPGTRLTVT.

The gene calls are TRBV4-1 and TRBJ2-1; TRBD2 aligns across 15 bases. This CDR3 contains 15 residues. The V gene's germline CDR1 is MGHRA and CDR2 YSYEKL. J was trimmed by 8 bases and V by 4 bases; bases with no gene match: 3. DNA for the CDR3: TGCGCCAGCAGCCGGACTAGCGGGGGGGCATATGAGCAGTTCTTC. This encodes CASSRTSGGAYEQFF.

This rearrangement joins TRBV11-2 to TRBJ2-1; D unresolved. Germline lookup yields CDR1 SGHAT and CDR2 FQNNGV. V was clipped by 2 bases and J by 0 bases, with 14 bases between them. CDR3 length: 17 residues. The CDR3 protein is CASSLWRRKSSYNEQFF. The CDR3 region has the DNA TGTGCCAGCAGCTTATGGAGACGAAAGAGCTCCTACAATGAGCAGTTCTTC.